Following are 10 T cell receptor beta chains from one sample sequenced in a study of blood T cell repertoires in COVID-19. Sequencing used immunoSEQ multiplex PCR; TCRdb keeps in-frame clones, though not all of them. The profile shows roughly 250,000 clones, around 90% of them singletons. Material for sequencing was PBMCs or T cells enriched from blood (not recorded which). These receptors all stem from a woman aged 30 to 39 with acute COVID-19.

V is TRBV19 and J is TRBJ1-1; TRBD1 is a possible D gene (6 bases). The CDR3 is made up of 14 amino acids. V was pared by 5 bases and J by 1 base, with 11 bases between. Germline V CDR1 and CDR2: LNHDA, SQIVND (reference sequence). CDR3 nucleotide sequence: TGTGCCAGTAGTCCGTCCAGGGGGAACACTGAAGCTTTCTTT. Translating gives CASSPSRGNTEAFF.

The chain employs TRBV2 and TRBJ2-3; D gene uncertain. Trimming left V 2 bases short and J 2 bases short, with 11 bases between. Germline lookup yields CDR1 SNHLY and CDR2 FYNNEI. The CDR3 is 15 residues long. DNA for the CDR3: TGTGCCAGCAGTGAATCCCGGGTCCTCACAGATACGCAGTATTTT. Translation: CASSESRVLTDTQYF.

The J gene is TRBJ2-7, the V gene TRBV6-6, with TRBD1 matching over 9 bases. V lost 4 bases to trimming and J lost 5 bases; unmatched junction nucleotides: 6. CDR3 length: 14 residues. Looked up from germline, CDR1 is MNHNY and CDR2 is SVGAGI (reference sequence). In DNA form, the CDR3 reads TGTGCCAGCAGTTCCCGGGACAGGGTCCACGAGCAGTACTTC. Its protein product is CASSSRDRVHEQYF.

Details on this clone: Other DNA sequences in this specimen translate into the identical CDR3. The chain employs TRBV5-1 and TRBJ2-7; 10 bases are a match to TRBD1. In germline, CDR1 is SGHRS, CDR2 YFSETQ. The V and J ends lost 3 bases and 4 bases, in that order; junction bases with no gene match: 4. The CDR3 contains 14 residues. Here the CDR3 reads CASSSGTGAYEQYF. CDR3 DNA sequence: TGCGCCAGCAGCTCCGGGACAGGGGCATACGAGCAGTACTTC. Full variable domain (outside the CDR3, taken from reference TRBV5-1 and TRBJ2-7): KAGVTQTPRYLIKTRGQQVTLSCSPISGHRSVSWYQQTPGQGLQFLFEYFSETQRNKGNFPGRFSGRQFSNSRSEMNVSTLELGDSALYLCASSSGTGAYEQYFGPGTRLTVT.

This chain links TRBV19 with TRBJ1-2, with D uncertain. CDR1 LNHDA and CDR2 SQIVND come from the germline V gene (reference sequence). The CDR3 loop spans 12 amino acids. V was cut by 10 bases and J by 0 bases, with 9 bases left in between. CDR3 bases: TGTGCCACCCGAGAGCCTAACTATGGCTACACCTTC. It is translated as CATREPNYGYTF.

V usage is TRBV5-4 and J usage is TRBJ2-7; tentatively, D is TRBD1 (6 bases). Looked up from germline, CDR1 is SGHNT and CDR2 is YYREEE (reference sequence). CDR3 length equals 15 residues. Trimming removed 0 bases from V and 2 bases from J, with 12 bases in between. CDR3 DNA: TGTGCCAGCAGCTTGGGGCAGGGGATTACCTACGAGCAGTACTTC. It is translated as CASSLGQGITYEQYF.

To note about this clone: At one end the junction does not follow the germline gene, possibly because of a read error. CDR3 loop: CASSEGGNINYGHTF. The CDR3, as DNA: TGTGCCAGCAGTGAGGGGGGAAACATCAACTATGGCCACACCTTC. The V gene is TRBV2, the J gene TRBJ1-2, with D perhaps matching TRBD1 (5 bases). Germline V gene sequence: CDR1 SNHLY, CDR2 FYNNEI. The CDR3 is 15 residues long.

As DNA, the CDR3 is TGTGCCAGCAGATCTAGCGGATCCTACAATGAGCAGTTCTTC. Amino acids: CASRSSGSYNEQFF. V and J are TRBV5-4 and TRBJ2-1, with TRBD2 identical over 7 bases. J lost 1 base, V lost 5 bases, and 3 bases had no gene match. Germline CDR1 SGHNT, CDR2 YYREEE (reference sequence). This CDR3 has 14 residues. Full variable domain (outside the CDR3, taken from reference TRBV5-4 and TRBJ2-1): ETGVTQSPTHLIKTRGQQVTLRCSSQSGHNTVSWYQQALGQGPQFIFQYYREEENGRGNFPPRFSGLQFPNYSSELNVNALELDDSALYLCASRSSGSYNEQFFGPGTRLTVL.

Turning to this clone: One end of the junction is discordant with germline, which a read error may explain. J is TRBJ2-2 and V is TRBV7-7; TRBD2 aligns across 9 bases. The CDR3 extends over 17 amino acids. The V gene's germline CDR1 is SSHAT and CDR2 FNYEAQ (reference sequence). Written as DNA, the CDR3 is TGTGCTAGCAGCTCCGGGCGGGGGGGCGTCGGCACCGGGGAGCTGTTTTTT. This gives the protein CASSSGRGGVGTGELFF.

CDR3 residues: CASSSPGGGTQYF. For the CDR3, the DNA is TGTGCCAGCAGCAGCCCGGGGGGGGGTACGCAGTATTTT. The chain couples TRBV14 to TRBJ2-3; 8 positions match TRBD2. CDR1 is SGHDN and CDR2 is FVKESK in the germline V gene. This CDR3 has 13 amino acids. Trimming removed 5 bases from V and 8 bases from J; junction bases left unmatched: 6.